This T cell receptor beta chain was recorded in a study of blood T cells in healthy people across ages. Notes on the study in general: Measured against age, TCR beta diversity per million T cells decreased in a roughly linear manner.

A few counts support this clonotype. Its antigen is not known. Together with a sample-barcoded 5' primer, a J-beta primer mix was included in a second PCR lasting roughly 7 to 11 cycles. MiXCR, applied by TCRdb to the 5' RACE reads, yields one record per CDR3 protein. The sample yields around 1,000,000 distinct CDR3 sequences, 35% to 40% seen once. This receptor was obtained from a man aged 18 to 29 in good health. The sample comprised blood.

The DNA of the CDR3 is TGCAGTGCCAAAAGACTGGGGGATGAGCAGTTCTTC. This sequence encodes CSAKRLGDEQFF. The chain has TRBV20-1 and TRBJ2-1, with D possibly being TRBD1 or TRBD2 (5 bases each). The germline V and J ends were trimmed by 6 bases and 8 bases, with 14 bases remaining between them. The CDR3 runs to 12 residues. Germline CDR1 and CDR2: DFQATT and SNEGSKA (reference sequence).